This TCR beta chain derives from a study of T cells expressing NK-cell markers. Turning to the study itself: Sorted CD3+CD56-NKG2C+, CD3+CD56+NKG2C+ and CD3+CD56+NKG2C- T cells supplied the TCR beta repertoires. Eight donors were sequenced, seven testing HCMV-seropositive and one testing seronegative.

Study conclusions and caveats: Whether expanded NKG2C-expressing T cell clones recognize HCMV is unknown.

The CDR3 is 13 residues long. Germline assignment: CDR1 SGHAT and CDR2 FQNNGV. With respect to this clonotype: Its specificity is not known.

5'RACE template switching with UMIs produced the TCR beta cDNA. TCRdb reprocessed the 5' RACE reads and stores each CDR3 protein as one record, lacking DNA. This table lists a few hundred thousand distinct CDR3 sequences. V is TRBV11-2 and J is TRBJ2-3; no DNA is available, so the TRBD1 call from TCRdb remains unchecked. This clonotype was obtained from a woman in her forties or fifties in good health. Sequenced input: blood T cells: a sorted CD56 or NKG2C T cell subset, CD4+ or CD8+ T cells, or bulk PBMC T cells (not recorded which). The CDR3 spells CASSPRDGDTQYF. The variable domain in full, with the rest retrieved from reference TRBV11-2 and TRBJ2-3, is EAGVAQSPRYKIIEKRQSVAFWCNPISGHATLYWYQQILGQGPKLLIQFQNNGVVDDSQLPKDRFSAERLKGVDSTLKIQPAKLEDSAVYLCASSPRDGDTQYFGPGTRLTVL.